This T cell receptor beta chain was identified during a study of T-cell reconstitution after alpha-beta-depleted transplantation in children. Findings of the study overall: When one year had passed after transplant, most T-cell counts and diversity came from newly produced T cells. Expanded clones from the graft, numbering several hundred, reportedly supplied alpha-beta T cells about two months after transplant. The study traced high day-60 TCRbeta diversity in some patients to surviving recipient T cells and thymic progenitors.

In the case of this clonotype: The target antigen is unknown.

Preparation of the TCRbeta library was carried out with unique molecular identifiers. TCRdb passed the PCR reads through MiXCR, listing each CDR3 protein once. The sample lists about 830,000 distinct CDR3 sequences, about 16% occurring once. Germline V gene lookup returns CDR1 MGHDK and CDR2 SYGVNS. The CDR3 consists of 19 residues. Unmatched junction bases numbered 15, after V lost 0 bases and J lost 5 bases. This sequence originates from a male patient younger than 18 who had a stem cell transplant for acute lymphoblastic leukemia, so the T cells may come from the graft donor. The sequenced sample was PBMCs, mostly from graft donor cells, obtained 360 days after TCRalphabeta/CD19-depleted stem cell transplant. V is TRBV25-1 and J is TRBJ2-1; 8 positions match TRBD2. The CDR3 reads CASSEYGSRAGGRDNEQFF. The CDR3 region has the DNA TGTGCCAGCAGTGAATACGGATCGAGGGCGGGAGGAAGGGACAATGAGCAGTTCTTC.